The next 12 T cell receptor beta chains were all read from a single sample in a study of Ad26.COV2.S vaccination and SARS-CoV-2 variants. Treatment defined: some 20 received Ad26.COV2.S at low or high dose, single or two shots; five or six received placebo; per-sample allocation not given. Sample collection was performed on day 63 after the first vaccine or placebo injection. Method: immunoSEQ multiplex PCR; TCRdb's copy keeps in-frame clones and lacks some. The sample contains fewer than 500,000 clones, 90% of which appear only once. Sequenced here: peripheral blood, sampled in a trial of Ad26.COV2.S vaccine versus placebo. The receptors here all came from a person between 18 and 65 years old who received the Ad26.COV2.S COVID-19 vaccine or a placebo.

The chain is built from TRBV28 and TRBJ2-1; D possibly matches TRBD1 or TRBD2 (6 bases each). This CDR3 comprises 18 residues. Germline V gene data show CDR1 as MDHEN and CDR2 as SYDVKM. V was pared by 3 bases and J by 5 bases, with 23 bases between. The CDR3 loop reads CASSFIMALGGIDNEQFF. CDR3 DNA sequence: TGTGCCAGCAGTTTCATCATGGCGCTAGGGGGGATAGACAATGAGCAGTTCTTC.

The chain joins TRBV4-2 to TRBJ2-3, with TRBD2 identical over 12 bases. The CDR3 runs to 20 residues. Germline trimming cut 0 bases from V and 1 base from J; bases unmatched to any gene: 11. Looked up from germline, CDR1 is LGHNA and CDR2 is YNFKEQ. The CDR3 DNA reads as TGTGCCAGCAGCCAAGAATTTGGACTAGCGGGAAGTTCGGGCACAGATACGCAGTATTTT. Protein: CASSQEFGLAGSSGTDTQYF.

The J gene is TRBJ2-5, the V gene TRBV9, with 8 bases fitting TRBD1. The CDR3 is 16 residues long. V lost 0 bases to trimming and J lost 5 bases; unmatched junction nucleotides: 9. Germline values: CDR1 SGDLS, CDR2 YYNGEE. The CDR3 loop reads CASSVGPGQAGETQYF. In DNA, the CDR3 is TGTGCCAGCAGCGTAGGTCCGGGACAGGCTGGGGAGACCCAGTACTTC. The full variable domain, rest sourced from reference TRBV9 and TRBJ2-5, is DSGVTQTPKHLITATGQRVTLRCSPRSGDLSVYWYQQSLDQGLQFLIQYYNGEERAKGNILERFSAQQFPDLHSELNLSSLELGDSALYFCASSVGPGQAGETQYFGPGTRLLVL.

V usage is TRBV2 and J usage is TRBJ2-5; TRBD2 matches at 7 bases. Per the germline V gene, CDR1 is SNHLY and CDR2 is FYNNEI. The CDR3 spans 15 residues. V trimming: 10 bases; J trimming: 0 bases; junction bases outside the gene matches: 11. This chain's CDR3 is CAIPGLAAYQETQYF. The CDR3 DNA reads TGTGCCATCCCAGGGCTAGCGGCATACCAAGAGACCCAGTACTTC.

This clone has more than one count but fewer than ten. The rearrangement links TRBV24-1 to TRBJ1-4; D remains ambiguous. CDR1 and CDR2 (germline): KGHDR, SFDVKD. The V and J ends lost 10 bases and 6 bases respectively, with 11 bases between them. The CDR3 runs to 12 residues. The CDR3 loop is CATGDGHEKLFF. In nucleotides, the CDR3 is TGTGCCACGGGAGACGGTCATGAAAAACTGTTTTTT.

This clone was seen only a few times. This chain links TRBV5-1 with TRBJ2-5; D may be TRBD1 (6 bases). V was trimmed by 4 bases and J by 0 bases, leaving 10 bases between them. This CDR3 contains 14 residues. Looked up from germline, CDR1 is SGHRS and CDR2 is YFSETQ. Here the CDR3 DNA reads TGCGCCAGCAGCAGAGGACAGTACCAAGAGACCCAGTACTTC. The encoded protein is CASSRGQYQETQYF.

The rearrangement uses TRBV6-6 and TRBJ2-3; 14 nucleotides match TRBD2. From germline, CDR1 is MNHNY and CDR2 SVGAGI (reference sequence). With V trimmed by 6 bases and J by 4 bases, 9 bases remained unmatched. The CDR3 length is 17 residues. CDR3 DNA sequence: TGTGCCAGCAGCCGACTAGCGGGAGGGCCGGGGGCAGATACGCAGTATTTT. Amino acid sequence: CASSRLAGGPGADTQYF.

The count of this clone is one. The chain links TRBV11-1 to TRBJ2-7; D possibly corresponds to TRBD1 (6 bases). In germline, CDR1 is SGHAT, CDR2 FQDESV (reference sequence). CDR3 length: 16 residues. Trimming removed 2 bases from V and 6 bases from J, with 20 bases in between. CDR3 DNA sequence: TGTGCCAGCAGCTTATGGTTAGGGGGATCGCCTGGCGAGCAGTACTTC. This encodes CASSLWLGGSPGEQYF.

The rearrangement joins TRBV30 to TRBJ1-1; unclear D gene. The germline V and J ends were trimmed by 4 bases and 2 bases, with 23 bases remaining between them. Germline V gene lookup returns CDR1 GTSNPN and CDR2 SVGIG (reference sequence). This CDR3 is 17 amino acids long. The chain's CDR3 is CAWTRTSPAWRNTEAFF. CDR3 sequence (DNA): TGTGCCTGGACAAGAACTTCTCCAGCCTGGCGAAACACTGAAGCTTTCTTT.

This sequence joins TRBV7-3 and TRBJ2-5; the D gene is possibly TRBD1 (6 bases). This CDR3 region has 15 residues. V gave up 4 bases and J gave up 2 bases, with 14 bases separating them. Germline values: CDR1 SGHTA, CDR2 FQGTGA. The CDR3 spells CASSSGTGTQETQYF. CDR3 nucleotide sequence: TGTGCCAGCAGCTCGGGAACAGGGACGCAAGAGACCCAGTACTTC.

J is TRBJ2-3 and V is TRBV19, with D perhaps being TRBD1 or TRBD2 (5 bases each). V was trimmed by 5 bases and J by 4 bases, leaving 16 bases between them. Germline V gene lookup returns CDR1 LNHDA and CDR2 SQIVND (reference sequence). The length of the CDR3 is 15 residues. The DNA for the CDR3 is TGTGCCAGTAGTCCCGGACTGACGGGGCCAGATACGCAGTATTTT. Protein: CASSPGLTGPDTQYF.

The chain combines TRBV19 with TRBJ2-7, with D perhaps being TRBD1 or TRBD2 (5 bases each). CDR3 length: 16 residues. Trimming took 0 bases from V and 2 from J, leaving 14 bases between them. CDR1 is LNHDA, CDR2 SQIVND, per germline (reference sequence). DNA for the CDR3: TGTGCCAGTAGTATAGATGGGGGAACGGTTACCTACGAGCAGTACTTC. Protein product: CASSIDGGTVTYEQYF.